Listed here are 25 T cell receptor beta chains from one sample, sequenced in a study of vaccination and CD4 T cells after COVID-19. Sample time point: late sampling 161 to 241 days after vaccination in a few convalescent patients. Treatment meaning: approximately 9-day PBMC culture with coronavirus spike peptide pools or control peptides (ViraFEST assay). These receptors' targets are unknown. Sequencing of DNA taken from cultured CD4+ T cells relied on the Oncomine TCR Beta short-read assay. TCRdb processed the PCR reads anew with MiXCR; each CDR3 protein has one entry. The sample includes around 23,000 distinct CDR3 sequences, roughly 44% of them seen just once. The sample consisted of CD4+ T cells from blood, cultured in vitro, taken about 7 months after SARS-CoV-2 vaccination. The receptors derive from a human donor who had recovered from COVID-19.

V is TRBV7-8 and J is TRBJ2-4, with a tentative D call TRBD2 (5 bases). Germline CDR1 and CDR2: SGHVS and FQNEAQ. The CDR3 covers 16 residues. With 4 bases removed from V and 6 bases from J, the gap between germline ends came to 19 bases. The CDR3 DNA follows: TGTGCCAGCAGCTCCGGACCCGATAGGACTGTAAACATTCAGTACTTC. Translated, it gives CASSSGPDRTVNIQYF. The full variable domain, with the rest looked up from reference TRBV7-8 and TRBJ2-4, is GAGVSQSPRYKVAKRGQDVALRCDPISGHVSLFWYQQALGQGPEFLTYFQNEAQLDKSGLPSDRFFAERPEGSVSTLKIQRTQQEDSAVYLCASSSGPDRTVNIQYFGAGTRLSVL.

This sequence joins TRBV7-2 and TRBJ2-7, with 8 bases matching TRBD2. With V trimmed by 1 base and J by 2 bases, 13 bases remained unmatched. There are 18 residues in the CDR3. Germline V gene sequence: CDR1 SGHTA, CDR2 FQGNSA. CDR3 nucleotides: TGTGCCAGCAGCTTAGTGGTCGGTGCGGGAGGACTCCCCTACGAGCAGTACTTC. Its protein is CASSLVVGAGGLPYEQYF.

This clonotype was picked up one time. The chain links TRBV20-1 to TRBJ2-7, with D possibly TRBD2 on 6 matching bases. Trimming took 0 bases from V and 9 from J, leaving 15 bases between them. The CDR3 totals 13 residues. Germline V lookup: CDR1 DFQATT, CDR2 SNEGSKA (reference sequence). CDR3 bases: TGCAGTGCTAGAGATCACCAGGCCGGGGGGCAGTACTTC. As protein: CSARDHQAGGQYF.

By sample share, this clonotype is medium-sized. The rearrangement uses TRBV6-4 and TRBJ2-1, with D possibly TRBD2 on 5 matching bases. Germline-derived CDR1 and CDR2 are MRHNA and SNTAGT. Between the trimmed V and J ends, which lost 2 bases and 0 bases, there was a span of 5 bases. The CDR3 covers 14 residues. The chain's CDR3 is CASSDGSSYNEQFF. CDR3 DNA sequence: TGTGCCAGCAGTGACGGGAGCTCCTACAATGAGCAGTTCTTC.

The chain's CDR3 is CATSDNRDGTEAFF. DNA for the CDR3: TGTGCCACCAGTGATAACCGGGATGGGACTGAAGCTTTCTTT. The chain recombines TRBV24-1 with TRBJ1-1, with D uncertain. This CDR3 spans 14 amino acids. Germline V CDR1 and CDR2: KGHDR, SFDVKD. V lost 3 bases to trimming and J lost 5 bases, with 12 bases between them.

This clonotype was found a few times. The V gene is TRBV7-2, the J gene TRBJ2-5, with 13 positions matching TRBD2. After removal of 5 bases from V and 1 base from J, the junction contained 4 bases not matched to a gene. The CDR3 extends over 16 amino acids. Germline CDR1 SGHTA, CDR2 FQGNSA. This CDR3 is CASSAGLAGAQETQYF. The CDR3 coding sequence is TGTGCCAGCAGCGCAGGACTAGCGGGGGCCCAAGAGACCCAGTACTTC.

This clonotype has just a few counts. The chain couples TRBV27 to TRBJ1-6, with D possibly being TRBD1 (5 bases). There are 15 residues in the CDR3. V gave up 5 bases and J gave up 8 bases, with 16 bases separating them. Germline values: CDR1 MNHEY, CDR2 SMNVEV (reference sequence). CDR3 residues: CASSTTAAGDSPLHF. CDR3 nucleotide sequence: TGTGCCAGCAGTACGACAGCCGCCGGAGATTCACCCCTCCACTTT.

The chain uses TRBV20-1 and TRBJ2-3; D is uncertain. V was clipped by 6 bases and J by 3 bases, with 19 bases between them. The germline CDR1 and CDR2 sequences are DFQATT and SNEGSKA (reference sequence). The CDR3 has 15 residues. CDR3 loop: CSASTASEVTDTQYF. The CDR3 DNA reads TGCAGTGCCTCCACGGCGTCAGAGGTGACAGATACGCAGTATTTT.

This clonotype was observed a few times. The CDR3 nucleotides read TGTGCCAGCAGTGGGGGACAGGGGGGCTCCTATAATTCACCCCTCCACTTT. It is translated as CASSGGQGGSYNSPLHF. The chain has TRBV6-1 and TRBJ1-6; 11 bases are shared with TRBD1. Germline V gives CDR1 MNHNS, CDR2 SASEGT. The ends lost 4 bases at V and 0 bases at J; junction bases unmatched: 2. This CDR3 contains 17 residues.

The chain couples TRBV7-3 to TRBJ2-7; D gene uncertain. This CDR3 contains 15 residues. V lost 1 base and J lost 3, with 13 bases in between. Germline V CDR1 and CDR2: SGHTA, FQGTGA. DNA for the CDR3: TGTGCCAGCAGCTTAAGGGCTGGTGTGGACTACGAGCAGTACTTC. Encoded protein: CASSLRAGVDYEQYF.

The chain uses TRBV6-2 or TRBV6-3 and TRBJ2-1, with 12 bases aligning to TRBD2. The CDR3 is 18 amino acids. V lost 5 bases, J lost 8 bases, and 16 bases stayed unmatched. CDR1 and CDR2 (germline): MNHEY, SVGEGT. CDR3: CASSDGLAGRSPWDEQFF. CDR3 bases: TGTGCCAGCAGTGATGGACTAGCGGGACGGTCCCCTTGGGATGAGCAGTTCTTC.

The chain has TRBV10-3 and TRBJ2-5; 11 nucleotides line up with TRBD2. Germline V gene data show CDR1 as ENHRY and CDR2 as SYGVKD. The CDR3 consists of 15 residues. J lost 4 bases, V lost 6 bases, and 7 bases had no gene match. The CDR3 loop reads CAISGGTSGPETQYF. The CDR3 coding sequence is TGTGCCATCAGCGGTGGGACTAGCGGTCCAGAGACCCAGTACTTC.

The V and J genes are TRBV20-1 and TRBJ1-3, with a tentative D call TRBD1 (5 bases). CDR3 length: 13 amino acids. Germline assignment: CDR1 DFQATT and CDR2 SNEGSKA (reference sequence). V gave up 5 bases and J gave up 3 bases, with 11 bases separating them. CDR3 loop: CSAQSGIGNTIYF. CDR3 DNA sequence: TGCAGTGCTCAATCAGGGATTGGAAACACCATATATTTT.

The CDR3 region is CATSRVRRGTDLQETQYF. The CDR3 DNA follows: TGTGCCACCAGCAGAGTTCGCCGCGGGACAGATCTCCAAGAGACCCAGTACTTC. The chain has TRBV15 and TRBJ2-5, with D possibly being TRBD1 (7 bases). This CDR3 is built from 18 residues. From germline, CDR1 is LNHNV and CDR2 YYDKDF (reference sequence). V was cut by 1 base and J by 1 base, with 19 bases left in between.

The rearrangement joins TRBV7-9 to TRBJ2-1; D may be TRBD1 (5 bases). In germline, CDR1 is SEHNR, CDR2 FQNEAQ (reference sequence). The CDR3 is 15 amino acids. V was shortened by 10 bases and J by 3 bases, with 19 bases between the two germline ends. CDR3 in DNA: TGTGCCAACAGGTCTTCTAAGATGGGCTACAATGAGCAGTTCTTC. The encoded protein is CANRSSKMGYNEQFF.

The CDR3 nucleotides are TGTGCCAGCAGTTTGAGGAACGAGCAGTACTTC. Translation gives CASSLRNEQYF. V is TRBV12-3 or TRBV12-4 and J is TRBJ2-7; D is uncertain. Trimming stripped 3 bases from V and 5 bases from J, with 5 bases between. The CDR3 is 11 amino acids.

This clonotype was seen only a few times. This chain links TRBV20-1 with TRBJ1-2; D uncertain. The V end lost 7 bases, the J end lost 7 bases, and 19 bases lay between the germline ends. CDR3 length: 13 amino acids. The V gene's germline CDR1 is DFQATT and CDR2 SNEGSKA (reference sequence). Here the CDR3 DNA reads TGCAGTGTACCGGCGGGAGGTTTCTCTGGCTACACCTTC. This gives the protein CSVPAGGFSGYTF.

The rearrangement links TRBV6-1 to TRBJ2-1; D not certain. The germline V and J ends were trimmed by 7 bases and 9 bases, with 10 bases remaining between them. Per the germline V gene, CDR1 is MNHNS and CDR2 is SASEGT. The CDR3 has 11 amino acids. CDR3 in DNA: TGTGCCAGCACTGGGGTGAGTGAGCAGTTCTTC. Amino acid sequence: CASTGVSEQFF.

The genes are TRBV7-8 and TRBJ2-3; the D gene is possibly TRBD2 (6 bases). The CDR3 has 20 amino acids. The V gene's germline CDR1 is SGHVS and CDR2 FQNEAQ. Trimming left V 3 bases short and J 2 bases short, with 27 bases between. CDR3 nucleotides: TGTGCCAGCAGCTTCCGGAGGGAGGAATACTACCGAAACCCCACAGATACGCAGTATTTT. It specifies CASSFRREEYYRNPTDTQYF.

For the CDR3, the DNA is TGTGCCAGTAGTATTAGGGATGGGTCCTACGAGCAGTACTTC. Amino acid sequence: CASSIRDGSYEQYF. The rearrangement joins TRBV19 to TRBJ2-7; D unresolved. V lost 3 bases to trimming and J lost 1 base, with 10 bases between them. Per the germline V gene, CDR1 is LNHDA and CDR2 is SQIVND (reference sequence). The CDR3 is made up of 14 amino acids.

The chain recombines TRBV2 with TRBJ2-5; 7 nucleotides line up with TRBD2. Losses at the gene ends were 6 bases for V and 5 bases for J; bases not matched to a gene: 12. CDR1 and CDR2 from the germline V gene are SNHLY and FYNNEI. The length of the CDR3 is 15 residues. The CDR3 region is CASRGGPSGIETQYF. The CDR3 bases are TGTGCCAGCAGGGGGGGACCGAGCGGGATTGAGACCCAGTACTTC. Full variable domain (outside the CDR3, taken from reference TRBV2 and TRBJ2-5): EPEVTQTPSHQVTQMGQEVILRCVPISNHLYFYWYRQILGQKVEFLVSFYNNEISEKSEIFDDQFSVERPDGSNFTLKIRSTKLEDSAMYFCASRGGPSGIETQYFGPGTRLLVL.

The CDR3 nucleotides read TGCAGTGCTAGAGATCCGGGTGGAGGGAACACTGAAGCTTTCTTT. The encoded protein is CSARDPGGGNTEAFF. V gene TRBV20-1 combines with J gene TRBJ1-1; D not certain. Germline values: CDR1 DFQATT, CDR2 SNEGSKA (reference sequence). There are 15 residues in the CDR3. The V gene lost 0 bases and the J gene lost 1 base, with 12 bases spanning the gap.

This chain connects TRBV20-1 to TRBJ2-2; 7 positions match TRBD1. Germline assignment: CDR1 DFQATT and CDR2 SNEGSKA (reference sequence). CDR3 length: 14 amino acids. Losses at the gene ends were 5 bases for V and 3 bases for J; bases not matched to a gene: 6. This CDR3 reads CSAARDSYTGELFF. As DNA, the CDR3 is TGCAGTGCTGCCCGGGACAGCTACACCGGGGAGCTGTTTTTT.

The gene calls are TRBV5-1 and TRBJ2-2, with D possibly matching TRBD2 (6 bases). Trimming stripped 4 bases from V and 6 bases from J, with 19 bases between. Germline-derived CDR1 and CDR2 are SGHRS and YFSETQ. CDR3 length: 16 amino acids. The CDR3 sequence is CASSPLAVSGAGELFF. As DNA, the CDR3 is TGCGCCAGCAGCCCTTTAGCGGTCTCCGGCGCCGGGGAGCTGTTTTTT.

This clonotype appeared a few times. The chain recombines TRBV7-2 with TRBJ2-1; D gene uncertain. V lost 6 bases, J lost 5 bases, and 11 bases lay in between. Looked up from germline, CDR1 is SGHTA and CDR2 is FQGNSA. The CDR3 contains 13 residues. CDR3 in amino acids: CASSLRQDNEQFF. DNA of the CDR3: TGTGCCAGCAGTCTAAGGCAGGACAATGAGCAGTTCTTC.